This is a list of T cell receptor beta chains from one sample in a study of blood T cell repertoires in COVID-19. Libraries were prepared by immunoSEQ multiplex PCR; TCRdb keeps only in-frame clonotypes and omits some of them. The table has 120,000 to 150,000 clones, around 87% seen once. Source material: peripheral blood. The receptors derive from an elderly man with acute or convalescent COVID-19. Both conserved end residues are part of each CDR3. D genes are given only for firm matches. Expanded clones are given a class, and other clones once, few, many or no size at all.

d_gene: TRBD2
v_gene: TRBV5-4
abundance: NA
j_gene: TRBJ2-3
CDR3nt: TGTGCCAGCAGCTTGGAAGCGACTAGCGGGAGCTATACGCAGTATTTT
CDR3aa: CASSLEATSGSYTQYF

d_gene: NA
v_gene: TRBV25-1
abundance: NA
j_gene: TRBJ2-1
CDR3nt: TGTGCCAGCAGTGAATTTCGGGTGGGGGGGCGGTACAATGAGCAGTTCTTC
CDR3aa: CASSEFRVGGRYNEQFF

d_gene: NA
v_gene: TRBV9
abundance: NA
j_gene: TRBJ2-7
CDR3nt: TGTGCCAGCAGCGTAGGACCGACACAAACCTACGAGCAGTACTTC
CDR3aa: CASSVGPTQTYEQYF

d_gene: NA
v_gene: TRBV19
abundance: NA
j_gene: TRBJ2-2
CDR3nt: TGTGCCAGTAGTATAGTCGCCGGTAACACCGGGGAGCTGTTTTTT
CDR3aa: CASSIVAGNTGELFF

d_gene: NA
v_gene: TRBV3-1/TRBV3-2
abundance: NA
j_gene: TRBJ1-6
CDR3nt: TGTGCCAGCAGCCTCGGGGGGGGTGGAAATTCACCCCTCCACTTT
CDR3aa: CASSLGGGGNSPLHF

d_gene: NA
v_gene: TRBV29-1
abundance: NA
j_gene: TRBJ1-1
CDR3nt: TGCAGCGCCAAGGACACGAACACTGAAGCTTTCTTT
CDR3aa: CSAKDTNTEAFF

d_gene: NA
v_gene: TRBV5-1
abundance: NA
j_gene: TRBJ1-1
CDR3nt: TGCGCCAGCAGCCCGGGGGTGAACACTGAAGCTTTCTTT
CDR3aa: CASSPGVNTEAFF

d_gene: NA
v_gene: TRBV28
abundance: NA
j_gene: TRBJ2-2
CDR3nt: TGTGCCAGCAGTTTGTTCACCTCTGGGTGGAGGGCAACCGGGGAGCTGTTTTTT
CDR3aa: CASSLFTSGWRATGELFF

d_gene: TRBD1
v_gene: TRBV3-1/TRBV3-2
abundance: NA
j_gene: TRBJ1-1
CDR3nt: TGTGCCAGCAGCGCAGGGGGTACTGAAGCTTTCTTT
CDR3aa: CASSAGGTEAFF

d_gene: NA
v_gene: TRBV7-9
abundance: NA
j_gene: TRBJ1-5
CDR3nt: TGTGCCAGCAGCTTAGGACGGGAACCCCAGCATTTT
CDR3aa: CASSLGREPQHF

d_gene: TRBD2
v_gene: TRBV28
abundance: few
j_gene: TRBJ2-5
CDR3nt: TGTGCCAGCAGTTCGGGCGGGGGGGCGTACCAAGAGACCCAGTACTTC
CDR3aa: CASSSGGGAYQETQYF

d_gene: TRBD1
v_gene: TRBV30
abundance: NA
j_gene: TRBJ1-1
CDR3nt: TGTGCCTCCACCGGGACAGGGTGGGGGAACACTGAAGCTTTCTTT
CDR3aa: CASTGTGWGNTEAFF

d_gene: NA
v_gene: TRBV4-1
abundance: NA
j_gene: TRBJ2-1
CDR3nt: TGCGCCAGCAGCTCCCAAATTACTGGCAATGAGCAGTTCTTC
CDR3aa: CASSSQITGNEQFF

d_gene: NA
v_gene: TRBV4-2
abundance: NA
j_gene: TRBJ1-5
CDR3nt: TGTGCCAGCAGCCAAGTTGGCGGTAGCAATCAGCCCCAGCATTTT
CDR3aa: CASSQVGGSNQPQHF

d_gene: NA
v_gene: TRBV10-3
abundance: NA
j_gene: TRBJ2-1
CDR3nt: TGTGCCATCAGTCTAGGGGGAACATCGGATGAGCAGTTCTTC
CDR3aa: CAISLGGTSDEQFF

d_gene: NA
v_gene: TRBV4-1
abundance: NA
j_gene: TRBJ2-2
CDR3nt: TGCGCCAGCAGCCAAGAGCTAGGACACGGTACCGGGGAGCTGTTTTTT
CDR3aa: CASSQELGHGTGELFF

d_gene: TRBD2
v_gene: TRBV19
abundance: NA
j_gene: TRBJ2-3
CDR3nt: TGTGCCAGTAGTATACTTAGCGGGGGGGCGACAGATACGCAGTATTTT
CDR3aa: CASSILSGGATDTQYF

d_gene: TRBD1
v_gene: TRBV2
abundance: NA
j_gene: TRBJ1-3
CDR3nt: TGTGCCAGCAGTACTTCTTCCAGGGGGATTGAGGACACCATATATTTT
CDR3aa: CASSTSSRGIEDTIYF

d_gene: NA
v_gene: TRBV19
abundance: NA
j_gene: TRBJ2-5
CDR3nt: TGTGCCAGTAGTATACCAACCGGGACAATGAATATGGAGACCCAGTACTTC
CDR3aa: CASSIPTGTMNMETQYF

d_gene: NA
v_gene: TRBV5-1
abundance: NA
j_gene: TRBJ1-1
CDR3nt: TGCGCCAGCAGCTTGGGCGGCAACACTGAAGCTTTCTTT
CDR3aa: CASSLGGNTEAFF

d_gene: TRBD2
v_gene: TRBV16
abundance: NA
j_gene: TRBJ2-1
CDR3nt: TGTGCCAGCAGCCTCAACGGACTAGCTGAGCAGTTCTTC
CDR3aa: CASSLNGLAEQFF

d_gene: NA
v_gene: TRBV25-1
abundance: NA
j_gene: TRBJ1-3
CDR3nt: TGTGCCAGCAGGTCTGGGGCCTCTGGAAACACCATATATTTT
CDR3aa: CASRSGASGNTIYF

d_gene: NA
v_gene: TRBV7-2
abundance: NA
j_gene: TRBJ2-2
CDR3nt: TGTGCCAGCAGCCAAGGACAACACACCGGGGAGCTGTTTTTT
CDR3aa: CASSQGQHTGELFF

d_gene: TRBD2
v_gene: TRBV6-1
abundance: NA
j_gene: TRBJ2-1
CDR3nt: TGTGCCAGCAGTGAACGGGGAGGGTCCAAACTCTACAATGAGCAGTTCTTC
CDR3aa: CASSERGGSKLYNEQFF

d_gene: NA
v_gene: TRBV3-1/TRBV3-2
abundance: NA
j_gene: TRBJ2-7
CDR3nt: TGTGCCAGCAGCCAGGAGCCAAGCTCGGGGGAGCAGTACTTC
CDR3aa: CASSQEPSSGEQYF

d_gene: TRBD1
v_gene: TRBV19
abundance: NA
j_gene: TRBJ2-5
CDR3nt: TGTGCCACCAGAAAGGGGTTGACAGGGCGTGAGGAGACCCAGTACTTC
CDR3aa: CATRKGLTGREETQYF

d_gene: TRBD1
v_gene: TRBV5-4
abundance: once
j_gene: TRBJ1-4
CDR3nt: TGTGCCAGCAGCTTGGGAGGACAGGGCAATGAAAAACTGTTTTTT
CDR3aa: CASSLGGQGNEKLFF

d_gene: NA
v_gene: TRBV19
abundance: NA
j_gene: TRBJ2-2
CDR3nt: TGTGCCAGTAGTCTGACAGAAACGAACACCGGGGAGCTGTTTTTT
CDR3aa: CASSLTETNTGELFF

d_gene: NA
v_gene: TRBV2
abundance: NA
j_gene: TRBJ2-7
CDR3nt: TGTGCCAGCAGTGAATCGTCGGGCGGGGCCTACGAGCAGTACTTC
CDR3aa: CASSESSGGAYEQYF

d_gene: TRBD1
v_gene: TRBV28
abundance: NA
j_gene: TRBJ1-2
CDR3nt: TGTGCCAGCAGTCGTCCCGGGACAGGGACCCATGGCTACACCTTC
CDR3aa: CASSRPGTGTHGYTF

d_gene: TRBD1
v_gene: TRBV19
abundance: NA
j_gene: TRBJ2-3
CDR3nt: TGTGCCAGTAGGGACAGGCCTAGCACAGATACGCAGTATTTT
CDR3aa: CASRDRPSTDTQYF

d_gene: TRBD1
v_gene: TRBV6-1
abundance: NA
j_gene: TRBJ2-3
CDR3nt: TGTGCCAGCAGTGACTGGACAGGGAGTTTCACAGATACGCAGTATTTT
CDR3aa: CASSDWTGSFTDTQYF

d_gene: NA
v_gene: TRBV6-5
abundance: NA
j_gene: TRBJ1-3
CDR3nt: TGTGCCAGCAGGGGCCCTGGAAACACCATATATTTT
CDR3aa: CASRGPGNTIYF

d_gene: TRBD1
v_gene: TRBV5-4
abundance: NA
j_gene: TRBJ1-1
CDR3nt: TGTGCCAGCAGCTTGAGGCAGGGGGGTGGCACTGAAGCTTTCTTT
CDR3aa: CASSLRQGGGTEAFF

d_gene: TRBD1
v_gene: TRBV2
abundance: NA
j_gene: TRBJ1-5
CDR3nt: TGTGCCAGCAGCGCGGGACAGACTAGCAATCAGCCCCAGCATTTT
CDR3aa: CASSAGQTSNQPQHF

d_gene: NA
v_gene: TRBV29-1
abundance: NA
j_gene: TRBJ1-2
CDR3nt: TGCAGCGTGAGCCAGGGAGGTTCCTATGGCTACACCTTC
CDR3aa: CSVSQGGSYGYTF

d_gene: NA
v_gene: TRBV7-9
abundance: NA
j_gene: TRBJ1-5
CDR3nt: TGTGCCAGCAGCCCCCCCGGCAGGGAAGGTCAGCCCCAGCATTTT
CDR3aa: CASSPPGREGQPQHF